The clone carrying this TCR beta chain was counted once. Antigen specificity is unknown. The sample originates from a study of graft-versus-host responses after intestinal transplantation. Study overall: Recipients underwent multivisceral, liver-intestinal, or isolated intestinal transplants. Each recipient received anti-thymocyte globulin induction, then tacrolimus and steroids for around 3 years.

With 1 base clipped from V and 9 bases from J, the junction kept 0 bases outside the gene matches. The CDR3 totals 12 residues. The germline gives CDR1 KGHSH, CDR2 LQKENI. General study findings and limits: Among recipient marrow samples, GvH clones were found; some appeared first in ileum or blood.

Measured with immunoSEQ multiplex PCR; TCRdb has only the in-frame clones, and not every one. The data hold some 90,000 clones, with around nine tenths observed a single time. The chain uses TRBV18 and TRBJ2-1; 7 nucleotides line up with TRBD2. This TCR was recovered from a human donor who received an intestinal transplant. Here the sequenced sample was unstimulated CD4+ T cells sorted from spleen or lymph node cells, taken before intestinal transplant. DNA of the CDR3: TGTGCCAGCTCACCACGGGGGGGTGAGCAGTTCTTC. Encoded protein: CASSPRGGEQFF.